This TCR beta chain was sequenced for a study of blood T cell repertoires in COVID-19. Libraries were prepared by immunoSEQ multiplex PCR; TCRdb keeps only in-frame clonotypes and omits some of them. This table holds 200,000 to 250,000 clones, 82% found once. Recruits, aged about 18 to 100 years, lived in around 24 US areas. Cohort 3 recovered donors had two negative PCRs, clearance, or symptom resolution. CDR3 length: 15 amino acids. Trimming cost V 6 bases and J 5 bases; bases outside gene matches: 9. In germline, CDR1 is LNHDA, CDR2 SQIVND (reference sequence). The clonotype was recovered from an older woman who had recovered from COVID-19. The rearrangement uses TRBV19 and TRBJ2-3; 9 nucleotides align to TRBD1. Sequencing was carried out using PBMCs or T cells enriched from blood (not recorded which). CDR3 sequence (DNA): TGTGCCAGTAGCCCGGAGGGACAGGGAATAGATACGCAGTATTTT. It translates to CASSPEGQGIDTQYF.